These 28 T cell receptor beta chains came from one sample sequenced in a study of shared clonotypes between healthy human individuals. The table came from immunoSEQ multiplex PCR; TCRdb's copy has only in-frame clones and leaves some out. The profile shows under 2,500,000 clones, roughly 95% of them singletons. Input material: naive CD4+ T cells sorted from blood. Indicated subset: CD45RA+ positively selected. Receptors originate from a young man in good health.

The V call is TRBV7-2, the J call TRBJ2-1; no definite D call. CDR1 and CDR2 from the germline V gene are SGHTA and FQGNSA. The CDR3 is made up of 13 amino acids. The CDR3 loop is CAGGRSSYNEQFF. The CDR3 coding sequence is TGTGCAGGCGGCCGGAGCTCCTACAATGAGCAGTTCTTC. Together with reference TRBV7-2 and TRBJ2-1, the CDR3 gives the full variable domain: GAGVSQSPSNKVTEKGKDVELRCDPISGHTALYWYRQSLGQGLEFLIYFQGNSAPDKSGLPSDRFSAERTGGSVSTLTIQRTQQEDSAVYLCAGGRSSYNEQFFGPGTRLTVL.

CDR3 sequence (DNA): TGTGCCACTGGGACAGCCGGCTATGGCGAGCAGTACTTC. Residues: CATGTAGYGEQYF. The V call is TRBV19, the J call TRBJ2-7; 7 bases line up with TRBD1. Trimming removed 10 bases from V and 6 bases from J; junction bases left unmatched: 12. The V gene's germline CDR1 is LNHDA and CDR2 SQIVND (reference sequence). The CDR3 runs 13 residues.

Details on this clone: The same CDR3 also results from other DNA sequences found in this sample. V and J are TRBV10-3 and TRBJ2-3; D is uncertain. Germline CDR1 reads ENHRY; CDR2 reads SYGVKD. V was trimmed by 3 bases and J by 0 bases, leaving 7 bases between them. This CDR3 spans 14 amino acids. This chain's CDR3 is CAISDSGSTDTQYF. For the CDR3, the DNA is TGTGCCATCAGTGACTCAGGTAGCACAGATACGCAGTATTTT.

This clone was recorded only once. The chain carries TRBV4-1 and TRBJ2-7; 8 nucleotides line up with TRBD2. V shed 1 base and J 3 bases; nucleotides not matched to a gene: 14. This CDR3 has 18 amino acids. Germline values: CDR1 MGHRA, CDR2 YSYEKL. CDR3 sequence (DNA): TGCGCCAGCAGCCAAGTAGCGAGCGGGGGAGCATTCAACTACGAGCAGTACTTC. Residues: CASSQVASGGAFNYEQYF.

CDR3 loop: CASSAADRGTDTQYF. CDR3 DNA: TGTGCCAGCAGTGCAGCGGACCGGGGCACAGATACGCAGTATTTT. V and J are TRBV25-1 and TRBJ2-3; tentatively, D is TRBD2 (5 bases). The V end lost 4 bases, the J end lost 1 base, and 12 bases lay between the germline ends. Per the germline V gene, CDR1 is MGHDK and CDR2 is SYGVNS. The CDR3 has 15 amino acids.

The rearrangement links TRBV28 to TRBJ1-1, with D tentatively TRBD1 (6 bases). CDR3 length: 13 residues. V was shortened by 1 base and J by 10 bases, with 13 bases between the two germline ends. Germline-derived CDR1 and CDR2 are MDHEN and SYDVKM. The CDR3 sequence is CASSLYGRGGAFF. CDR3 bases: TGTGCCAGCAGTTTATACGGGCGAGGGGGAGCTTTCTTT.

The chain combines TRBV4-1 with TRBJ2-7; TRBD2 is a possible D gene (5 bases). The CDR3 is 14 residues long. Looked up from germline, CDR1 is MGHRA and CDR2 is YSYEKL. V lost 1 base and J 4 bases, leaving 11 bases between the germline ends. In DNA, the CDR3 is TGCGCCAGCAGCCAAGCATCTAGCCGTTACGAGCAGTACTTC. Protein sequence: CASSQASSRYEQYF.

Only one count was recorded for this clone. The rearrangement joins TRBV5-1 to TRBJ1-6; the D is unclear. The germline gives CDR1 SGHRS, CDR2 YFSETQ. The CDR3 runs to 16 residues. V was trimmed by 1 base and J by 3 bases, leaving 11 bases between them. CDR3 amino acids: CASSLLGADYNSPLHF. The CDR3, as DNA: TGCGCCAGCAGCTTGTTAGGCGCCGACTATAATTCACCCCTCCACTTT. The variable domain in full, completed from reference TRBV5-1 and TRBJ1-6, reads KAGVTQTPRYLIKTRGQQVTLSCSPISGHRSVSWYQQTPGQGLQFLFEYFSETQRNKGNFPGRFSGRQFSNSRSEMNVSTLELGDSALYLCASSLLGADYNSPLHFGNGTRLTVT.

J is TRBJ1-1 and V is TRBV29-1; D is ambiguous. The CDR3 extends over 12 amino acids. Looked up from germline, CDR1 is SQVTM and CDR2 is ANQGSEA. The ends were cut back, 5 bases at V and 5 bases at J, with 12 bases in the middle. The chain's CDR3 is CSVREGITEAFF. The CDR3 DNA sequence: TGCAGCGTTAGGGAGGGTATAACTGAAGCTTTCTTT.

About this clone itself: This sample also contains other DNA sequences that code for the same CDR3. The rearrangement joins TRBV11-2 to TRBJ1-5; possible D gene TRBD1, 6 bases. The V end lost 1 base, the J end lost 2 bases, and 9 bases lay between the germline ends. The CDR3 runs 15 residues. Germline CDR1 is SGHAT and CDR2 is FQNNGV. CDR3 sequence (DNA): TGTGCCAGCAGCTTAGCCCCAGGGGGCAATCAGCCCCAGCATTTT. It specifies CASSLAPGGNQPQHF.

The gene calls are TRBV5-1 and TRBJ1-1, with D uncertain. Germline V gene data show CDR1 as SGHRS and CDR2 as YFSETQ. V was clipped by 0 bases and J by 0 bases, with 9 bases between them. This CDR3 has 15 residues. The CDR3 coding sequence is TGCGCCAGCAGCTTGGAGAGGACGGTGAACACTGAAGCTTTCTTT. It encodes CASSLERTVNTEAFF. Looking up the rest from reference TRBV5-1 and TRBJ1-1 gives the full variable domain: KAGVTQTPRYLIKTRGQQVTLSCSPISGHRSVSWYQQTPGQGLQFLFEYFSETQRNKGNFPGRFSGRQFSNSRSEMNVSTLELGDSALYLCASSLERTVNTEAFFGQGTRLTVV.

The chain couples TRBV5-6 to TRBJ2-1; 8 nucleotides align to TRBD1. Germline loops: CDR1 SGHDT, CDR2 YYEEEE. The J segment lost 9 bases and the V segment lost 2 bases, leaving 10 bases of the junction unmatched. This CDR3 has 15 amino acids. For the CDR3, the DNA is TGTGCCAGCAGCTTCGACAGGGGATTTAGGGGTGAGCAGTTCTTC. This translates into CASSFDRGFRGEQFF. Full variable domain (remainder filled in from reference TRBV5-6 and TRBJ2-1): DAGVTQSPTHLIKTRGQQVTLRCSPKSGHDTVSWYQQALGQGPQFIFQYYEEEERQRGNFPDRFSGHQFPNYSSELNVNALLLGDSALYLCASSFDRGFRGEQFFGPGTRLTVL.

The rearrangement links TRBV4-1 to TRBJ2-3; 10 positions agree with TRBD2. The CDR3 consists of 17 residues. CDR1 MGHRA and CDR2 YSYEKL come from the germline V gene. V lost 3 bases and J lost 6; bases outside the gene matches: 12. CDR3 protein: CASSQFPSAGGLDTQYF. CDR3 sequence (DNA): TGCGCCAGCAGCCAGTTCCCCTCAGCGGGGGGGCTCGATACGCAGTATTTT.

The chain links TRBV5-6 to TRBJ1-5, with D possibly matching TRBD1 (5 bases). This CDR3 has 14 amino acids. The germline V gene has CDR1 SGHDT and CDR2 YYEEEE. The V gene lost 5 bases and the J gene lost 0 bases, with 9 bases spanning the gap. The DNA for the CDR3 is TGTGCCAGCAGTGAGGGGCATAGCAATCAGCCCCAGCATTTT. Translating gives CASSEGHSNQPQHF.

The chain employs TRBV5-4 and TRBJ1-1; D gene uncertain. V was shortened by 4 bases and J by 3 bases, with 7 bases between the two germline ends. The CDR3 has 12 residues. Germline V gene sequence: CDR1 SGHNT, CDR2 YYREEE (reference sequence). CDR3 in amino acids: CASSPRDTEAFF. The CDR3 region has the DNA TGTGCCAGCAGCCCGCGGGACACTGAAGCTTTCTTT.

CDR3 protein: CASRGGAAFGGYTF. In DNA form, the CDR3 reads TGTGCCAGCAGAGGAGGGGCGGCCTTTGGAGGCTACACCTTC. The chain has TRBV9 and TRBJ1-2, with D perhaps TRBD1 (5 bases). Germline V gene sequence: CDR1 SGDLS, CDR2 YYNGEE. The CDR3 is 14 residues long. Trimming removed 5 bases at V and 8 bases at J, with 19 bases between.

In its sample, this clone was seen once. This chain uses TRBV5-5 with TRBJ1-6, with no clear D. Germline V gene lookup returns CDR1 SGHKS and CDR2 YYEKEE (reference sequence). V lost 4 bases to trimming and J lost 6 bases, with 17 bases between them. This CDR3 region has 16 residues. DNA for the CDR3: TGTGCCAGCAGCCTGGGCGTGGATGCTAGTAATTCACCCCTCCACTTT. Amino acid sequence: CASSLGVDASNSPLHF.

Concerning this clone itself: This sample includes further DNA sequences coding for the same CDR3. The chain employs TRBV5-1 and TRBJ2-7; 11 positions agree with TRBD1. CDR1 is SGHRS and CDR2 is YFSETQ in the germline V gene. This CDR3 spans 16 amino acids. V lost 0 bases to trimming and J lost 1 base; unmatched junction nucleotides: 3. DNA for the CDR3: TGCGCCAGCAGCTTGGCTGGGACAGGGGGTTCCTACGAGCAGTACTTC. Translation: CASSLAGTGGSYEQYF.

The chain uses TRBV11-3 and TRBJ1-1, with D possibly being TRBD1 (5 bases). Germline V gene sequence: CDR1 SGHNT, CDR2 YENEEA. The CDR3 totals 12 residues. The V gene lost 5 bases and the J gene lost 11 bases, with 15 bases spanning the gap. This chain's CDR3 is CASSHWGGPAFF. CDR3 DNA sequence: TGTGCCAGCAGCCACTGGGGGGGTCCGGCTTTCTTT. Using reference TRBV11-3 and TRBJ1-1 for the parts outside the CDR3, the full variable domain is EAGVVQSPRYKIIEKKQPVAFWCNPISGHNTLYWYLQNLGQGPELLIRYENEEAVDDSQLPKDRFSAERLKGVDSTLKIQPAELGDSAVYLCASSHWGGPAFFGQGTRLTVV.

The chain uses TRBV19 and TRBJ1-1, with D unclear. This CDR3 has 14 amino acids. Germline lookup yields CDR1 LNHDA and CDR2 SQIVND (reference sequence). V was trimmed by 3 bases and J by 1 base, leaving 9 bases between them. CDR3 loop: CASSMQVRNTEAFF. The CDR3 DNA is TGTGCCAGTAGTATGCAGGTGAGGAACACTGAAGCTTTCTTT.

The CDR3 DNA follows: TGTGCCAGCAGTTCTCAGACAGGGTTCGGCTATGGCTACACCTTC. Its translation is CASSSQTGFGYGYTF. The chain combines TRBV28 with TRBJ1-2; TRBD1 matches at 7 bases. CDR3 length equals 15 residues. The germline V gene has CDR1 MDHEN and CDR2 SYDVKM. With V trimmed by 4 bases and J by 4 bases, 9 bases remained unmatched.

The CDR3 bases are TGTGCCTGGAGATTAAGGCAATATAATTCACCCCTCCACTTT. Its translation is CAWRLRQYNSPLHF. This chain links TRBV30 with TRBJ1-6; D not certain. This CDR3 is 14 amino acids long. Trimming left V 3 bases short and J 4 bases short, with 10 bases between. Germline V CDR1 and CDR2: GTSNPN, SVGIG (reference sequence).

The J gene is TRBJ2-5, the V gene TRBV9; D assignment may be TRBD1 or TRBD2 (5 bases each). The CDR3 has 16 residues. V dropped 4 bases and J dropped 0 bases, with 16 bases sitting between them. Germline V gene sequence: CDR1 SGDLS, CDR2 YYNGEE. The CDR3 region is CASSPSPGTHQETQYF. The CDR3 DNA reads as TGTGCCAGCAGCCCAAGCCCCGGGACCCACCAAGAGACCCAGTACTTC.

The V call is TRBV6-1, the J call TRBJ2-7; D perhaps matches TRBD1 (6 bases). Trimming stripped 5 bases from V and 4 bases from J, with 15 bases between. This CDR3 contains 14 residues. Germline-derived CDR1 and CDR2 are MNHNS and SASEGT. In DNA, the CDR3 is TGTGCCAGCAGTTCAGTGGGCAGGGGATACGAGCAGTACTTC. It yields the protein CASSSVGRGYEQYF.

The V and J genes are TRBV6-5 and TRBJ2-7; D gene uncertain. Trimming left V 0 bases short and J 5 bases short, with 14 bases between. Germline V CDR1 and CDR2: MNHEY, SVGAGI. The CDR3 consists of 15 residues. DNA for the CDR3: TGTGCCAGCAGTTACTCGAAGTCGGGCGGCAACGAGCAGTACTTC. Amino acid sequence: CASSYSKSGGNEQYF.

The CDR3 here is CASSRKVEAFF. The CDR3 DNA reads as TGTGCCAGCAGCAGAAAGGTAGAAGCTTTCTTT. The chain has TRBV7-9 and TRBJ1-1; unclear D gene. The CDR3 is 11 residues long. CDR1 is SEHNR, CDR2 FQNEAQ, per germline (reference sequence). V lost 5 bases and J lost 8, with 9 bases in between.

This chain connects TRBV7-9 to TRBJ1-1; possibly TRBD1 for D (5 bases). Germline values: CDR1 SEHNR, CDR2 FQNEAQ (reference sequence). V lost 3 bases and J 1 base, leaving 18 bases between the germline ends. The CDR3 sequence is 17 residues long. CDR3 sequence: CASSFSVWTIANTEAFF. CDR3 sequence (DNA): TGTGCCAGCAGCTTTAGTGTGTGGACAATCGCGAACACTGAAGCTTTCTTT.

Remarks on this clone: This CDR3 is also generated by other DNA sequences in the sample. The chain carries TRBV2 and TRBJ2-3, with a possible D match to TRBD2 (5 bases). Germline V gene sequence: CDR1 SNHLY, CDR2 FYNNEI. Trimming pared 4 bases from V and 5 bases from J, leaving 7 bases between. The CDR3 is made up of 12 amino acids. The CDR3 sequence: CASSAGGDTQYF. CDR3 DNA sequence: TGTGCCAGCAGTGCTGGAGGAGATACGCAGTATTTT.